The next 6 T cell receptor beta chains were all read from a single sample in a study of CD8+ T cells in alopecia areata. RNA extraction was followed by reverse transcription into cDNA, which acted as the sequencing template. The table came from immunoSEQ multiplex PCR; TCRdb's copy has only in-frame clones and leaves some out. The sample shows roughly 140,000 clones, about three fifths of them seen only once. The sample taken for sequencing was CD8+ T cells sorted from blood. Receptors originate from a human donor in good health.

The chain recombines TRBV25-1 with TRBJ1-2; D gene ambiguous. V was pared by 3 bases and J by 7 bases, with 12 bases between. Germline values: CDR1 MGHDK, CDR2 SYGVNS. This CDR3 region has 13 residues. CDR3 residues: CASSESGVSGYTF. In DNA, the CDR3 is TGTGCCAGCAGTGAGTCCGGGGTCAGTGGCTACACCTTC.

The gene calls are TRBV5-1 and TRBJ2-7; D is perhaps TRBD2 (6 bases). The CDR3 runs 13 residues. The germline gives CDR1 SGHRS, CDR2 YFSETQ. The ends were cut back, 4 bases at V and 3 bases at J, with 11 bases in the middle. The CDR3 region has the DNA TGCGCCAGCAGCCCGGGAGATAACTACGAGCAGTACTTC. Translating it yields CASSPGDNYEQYF.

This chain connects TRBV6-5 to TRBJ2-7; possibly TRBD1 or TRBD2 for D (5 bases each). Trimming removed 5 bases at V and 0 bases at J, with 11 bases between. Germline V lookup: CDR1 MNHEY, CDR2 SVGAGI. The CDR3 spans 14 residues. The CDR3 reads CASSGTSASYEQYF. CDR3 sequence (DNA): TGTGCCAGCAGTGGGACGTCGGCCTCCTACGAGCAGTACTTC.

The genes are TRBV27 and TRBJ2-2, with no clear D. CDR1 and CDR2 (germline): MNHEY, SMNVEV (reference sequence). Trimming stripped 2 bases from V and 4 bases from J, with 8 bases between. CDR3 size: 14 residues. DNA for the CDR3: TGTGCCAGCAGTTTAGGGCGGTTCACCGGGGAGCTGTTTTTT. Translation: CASSLGRFTGELFF.

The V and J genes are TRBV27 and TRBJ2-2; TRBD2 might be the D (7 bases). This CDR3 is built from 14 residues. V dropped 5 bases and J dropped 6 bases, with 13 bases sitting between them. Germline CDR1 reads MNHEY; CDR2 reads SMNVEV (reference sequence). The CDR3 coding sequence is TGTGCCAGCAGTCCGCCGGGGGGCCCCGGGGAGCTGTTTTTT. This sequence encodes CASSPPGGPGELFF.

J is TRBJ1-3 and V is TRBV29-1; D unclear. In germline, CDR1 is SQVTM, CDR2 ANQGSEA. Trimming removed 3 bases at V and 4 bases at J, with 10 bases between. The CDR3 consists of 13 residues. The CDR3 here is CSVDPDPGNTIYF. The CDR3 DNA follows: TGCAGCGTTGATCCAGATCCGGGAAACACCATATATTTT.